This T cell receptor beta chain was captured in a study of T cells expressing NK-cell markers. Turning to the study itself: Researchers got TCR beta repertoires out of sorted CD3+CD56+NKG2C+, CD3+CD56+NKG2C- and CD3+CD56-NKG2C+ T cells.

Study-wide findings and caveats: As a fraction of CD8+ T cells, dominant NKG2C+ clonotypes reached about 1.0-7.5% in six donors.

TCRdb re-called the 5' RACE reads; every CDR3 protein appears as one record, without DNA. This specimen shows approximately 170,000 distinct CDR3 sequences; the ten leading clones hold 20% to 25%. Worth noting for this clonotype: Its antigen is unknown.

The sequence was obtained from a man aged 18-75 years in good health. The sequenced sample was blood T cells: a sorted CD56 or NKG2C T cell subset, CD4+ or CD8+ T cells, or bulk PBMC T cells (not recorded which).

CDR3 loop: CATSPGGAETQYF. V and J are TRBV24-1 and TRBJ2-5; checking the TCRdb D call of TRBD1 is not possible without DNA. Germline V gene lookup returns CDR1 KGHDR and CDR2 SFDVKD. This CDR3 is 13 amino acids long.